One T cell receptor beta chain is described in this entry. Its recognized antigen is unknown. No clone much larger than this one lies a single base away; base qualities are absent. The CDR3 holds 17 amino acids from the cysteine to the phenylalanine. The kept DNA is CDR3 alone, 51 bases in frame from the first base. CDR1 and CDR2, looked up from the germline V gene, are SNHLY and FYNNEI. V is reduced by 1 base and J by 1 base, leaving a spacing of 14 bases between them. This sample was taken from a study of long-term antiretroviral therapy in people with HIV (dated by TCRdb to the early 2020s). Regarding the study in general: Collection of the earliest samples took place about a decade ahead of the 2015 WHO recommendation for immediate ART, at a time when ART was typically delayed until CD4 counts fell. A total of about 180 cryopreserved PBMC samples were contributed to the cohort by 30 adults with confirmed HIV infection, with samples collected serially over a mean of approximately six years (range 1-12). Of the roughly 32 participants with HIV, ten to eleven were female. No cross-contamination during QIAcube processing was seen in test extractions of a monoclonal T-cell line run alongside 33 polyclonal samples. A retrospective serial study tested whether ART initiation and durable HIV suppression were associated with changes in peripheral blood TRB repertoire composition and diversity.

The paper as a whole reports these results and caveats: The samples span the years 2004 to 2017, and the ART regimens used may be less effective than current regimens. A significant increase in TRB diversity was found to be associated with ART initiation, although TRB diversity was observed to remain significantly below that of transplant donor controls even after long-term ART. The repertoire was dominated across all time points by expanded TRB clones identified before ART initiation, although this dominance was seen to fluctuate and to decrease in many PLHIV after ART. Inferences about post-ART repertoire changes were limited because no data were available on ART adherence, viral resistance or therapy changes. Because pre-ART samples had limited cell numbers, profiling was done on unsorted PBMC rather than on sorted CD4+ and CD8+ T cells. Owing to limited PBMC availability, only the TCR beta chain was sequenced, without alpha chain pairing. Narrower CDR3 length ranges were observed in HIV repertoires than in controls, and an antigen-experienced repertoire with only a slight naive shift after ART was suggested by the network structure.

Sequencing of the TRB variable region was done with the immunoSEQ hsTCRB v3.0 assay at survey level resolution. The targeted TRB sequencing depth was roughly 40,000-55,000 T-cell genomes per sample. TRB libraries were pooled and sequenced on an Illumina MiSeq using a v3 150-cycle kit. Concerning the study's data processing: Analysis of repertoires was carried out in R inside a reproducible Nextflow workflow spanning QC, data transformation and analysis. LymphoSeq2, an R package for exploring AIRR-Seq data, was used to implement the custom analyses. A few samples that produced fewer than 5000 total TRB sequences were removed, so some 180 HIV repertoires were analyzed. Among the 180 to 200 HIV repertoires that were kept, 59 were collected before ART initiation and about 130 were collected after ART initiation. Repertoires were downsampled to 5000 TRB nucleotide sequences, and summary statistics were averaged over 100 downsampling iterations. Only TRB sequences with CDR3 regions of at least seven amino acids were retained for analysis. Two measures captured diversity: a Shannon entropy-derived clonality score and the Gini coefficient. Repertoire networks linked the top 5000 CDR3 amino acid sequences whenever two sequences differed by an edit distance of one. For TRB CDR3 amino acid sequences, antigen specificity groups and MHC restriction were predicted with GLIPH2. To flag known CMV, EBV, HIV or tissue antigen associations, CDR3 amino acid sequences were matched against VDJdb and McPAS-TCR. Pre-ART, post-ART and control groups were compared with Wilcoxon signed-rank tests and Holm-Bonferroni correction. TCRdb provides this immuneACCESS table in a form limited to in-frame rearrangements. Some clones are lacking; in checked studies, under half of them reflect an unresolved V gene, and why the rest are absent is not known. For V, J and clone size, that table is used; D and trimming come from the DNA. Present in this sample are some 31,000 clones, about 90% of which were seen just once. 13% of the sample is in the top ten clones.

Inclusion was restricted to participants for whom at least one PBMC sample before ART initiation and at least two post-ART samples were available. Every participant with HIV received treatment in the United States of America. Before DNA extraction, cryopreserved samples of about 0.95-11 million PBMC were thawed and then washed. At the time of the earliest PBMC sample, participants with HIV were aged between about 20 and 54 years. PBMC samples from each participant spanned 1-4 timepoints before ART initiation and 2-8 timepoints after ART initiation, with a median of 7 samples. For every participant, serial HIV viral load, CD4+ T-cell count, ART history and demographic data were obtained. A Qiagen kit on a QIAcube was used to extract genomic DNA from unsorted PBMC, with samples processed in batches of 12.

The source was unsorted PBMCs, collected 1.1 years after starting antiretroviral therapy. This receptor was taken from a man between 18 and 35 years old with HIV. This chain joins TRBV2 to TRBJ2-4, with a weak D call of TRBD1 (6 bases match). The DNA is as follows: TGTGCCAGCAGTGAAGTGGGGGCTACGAAGGCCAAAAACATTCAGTACTTC. This encodes CASSEVGATKAKNIQYF.